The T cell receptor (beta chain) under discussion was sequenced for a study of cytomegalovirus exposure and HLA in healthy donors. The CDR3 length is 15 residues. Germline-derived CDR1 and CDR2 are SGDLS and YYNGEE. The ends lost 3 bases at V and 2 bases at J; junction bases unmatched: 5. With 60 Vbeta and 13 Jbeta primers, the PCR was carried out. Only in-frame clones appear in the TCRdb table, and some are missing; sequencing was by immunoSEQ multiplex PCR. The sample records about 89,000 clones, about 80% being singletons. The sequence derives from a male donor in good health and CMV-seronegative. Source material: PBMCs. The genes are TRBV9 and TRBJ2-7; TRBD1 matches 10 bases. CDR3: CASSASTGGAYEQYF. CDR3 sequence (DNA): TGTGCCAGCAGCGCTTCGACAGGGGGCGCCTACGAGCAGTACTTC. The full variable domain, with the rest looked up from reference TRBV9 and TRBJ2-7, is DSGVTQTPKHLITATGQRVTLRCSPRSGDLSVYWYQQSLDQGLQFLIQYYNGEERAKGNILERFSAQQFPDLHSELNLSSLELGDSALYFCASSASTGGAYEQYFGPGTRLTVT.